This T cell receptor (beta chain) originates from a study of cytomegalovirus exposure and HLA in healthy donors. Study-wide results and limits: Several of the most significant clusters appeared linked to common viral pathogens, based on a later analysis. Among the CMV-associated chains, three were confirmed in vitro as specific for CMV antigens. Prior analysis indicated that the majority of TCR beta V segments exhibited productivity approximately 87% or approximately 30% of the time.

Concerning this clone: What it recognizes is unknown.

The study ran its PCR with 60 Vbeta and 13 Jbeta primers. Using immunoSEQ multiplex PCR, the repertoire was profiled, and TCRdb retains in-frame clones only, with some absent. The sample gives 180,000 or so clones, roughly 85% of which show up once; around 1.5% is in the top ten. The trim removed 1 base at V and 3 bases at J, leaving 6 bases unmatched. The CDR3 extends over 16 amino acids. The clonotype was recovered from a male donor in good health and CMV-seronegative. J is TRBJ2-2 and V is TRBV5-7, with TRBD2 identical over 7 bases. TRBV5-7 qualifies as an ORF whose function is uncertain. Sequencing was performed on PBMCs. CDR3 DNA: TGTGCCAGCAGCTTGTACGGGGGACTATACACCGGGGAGCTGTTTTTT. Its protein product is CASSLYGGLYTGELFF.